This T cell receptor beta chain derives from a study of blood T cell repertoires in COVID-19. At the level of the study: Both acute and convalescent COVID-19 samples were obtained from the United States, Italy and Spain. Sample material is recorded as cDNA or gDNA derived from T cells, B-cell-depleted T cells, or PBMCs.

The V gene's germline CDR1 is LNHDA and CDR2 SQIVND (reference sequence). V was shortened by 6 bases and J by 5 bases, with 17 bases between the two germline ends. CDR3 length: 15 residues. Using immunoSEQ multiplex PCR, the repertoire was profiled, and TCRdb retains in-frame clones only, with some absent. The sample gives about 270,000 clones, about 91% of which show up once; 1% to 1.5% is in the top ten. Specimen: PBMCs or T cells enriched from blood (not recorded which). The TCR sequence derives from a middle-aged woman with acute COVID-19. The chain joins TRBV19 to TRBJ1-5; no definite D call. The CDR3 DNA follows: TGTGCCAGTAGCTCAAGTGGGAGAGAAGATCAGCCCCAGCATTTT. Protein sequence: CASSSSGREDQPQHF.